What follows is one T cell receptor beta chain and its context. The antigen remains undetermined. Germline lookup yields CDR1 SGHTA and CDR2 FQGTGA. The CDR3 extends over 15 amino acids. V lost 0 bases and J lost 8; bases outside the gene matches: 6. Some clones are missing from TCRdb's copy, which holds only in-frame ones; the method was immunoSEQ multiplex PCR. The sample has about 400,000 clones, approximately 91% seen once; the top ten hold 1.9%. This sample stems from a study of Ad26.COV2.S vaccination and SARS-CoV-2 variants. Overall study findings and caveats: People given the vaccine had a wider spike-specific TCR breadth than placebo recipients did. It is possible that the TCR breadth and depth analyses underestimated the total T cell responses.

Treatment reported: roughly 20 received Ad26.COV2.S at low or high dose, single or two shots; roughly five received placebo; per-sample allocation not given. Repertoires come from day 63 after the first vaccine or placebo injection. This TCR came from a person aged 18 to 59 who received the Ad26.COV2.S COVID-19 vaccine or a placebo. Here the sequenced sample was peripheral blood, taken in a trial of Ad26.COV2.S vaccine versus placebo. V usage is TRBV7-3 and J usage is TRBJ2-1, with 8 bases identical to TRBD2. The CDR3, as DNA: TGTGCCAGCAGCTTAACCGGACTAGCAGTGGATGAGCAGTTCTTC. Translation gives CASSLTGLAVDEQFF.